The 12 T cell receptor beta chains listed next were all sequenced from one sample in a study of T cell responses to AZD1222 COVID-19 vaccine. The data were produced by immunoSEQ multiplex PCR, yet TCRdb's version contains in-frame clones alone and is incomplete. The sample holds 100,000 to 150,000 clones; around 83% are singletons and the top ten take 17%. The sample in question was peripheral blood, obtained 28 days after the second AZD1222 dose. The source is an adult who received the AZD1222 COVID-19 vaccine.

The J gene is TRBJ2-7, the V gene TRBV7-9; 11 nucleotides match TRBD2. Germline V gene data show CDR1 as SEHNR and CDR2 as FQNEAQ (reference sequence). The CDR3 is made up of 13 amino acids. V lost 6 bases to trimming and J lost 5 bases; unmatched junction nucleotides: 3. CDR3 in amino acids: CASRGLADNEQYF. In DNA, the CDR3 is TGTGCCAGCAGGGGACTAGCGGACAACGAGCAGTACTTC.

This clone appeared a single time. The rearrangement links TRBV27 to TRBJ2-5; D unresolved. The germline V gene has CDR1 MNHEY and CDR2 SMNVEV (reference sequence). The CDR3 sequence is 17 residues long. V lost 0 bases, J lost 4 bases, and 18 bases lay in between. CDR3 nucleotide sequence: TGTGCCAGCAGTTTATCCCACCCCTCGGCAGGAATAGAGACCCAGTACTTC. It specifies CASSLSHPSAGIETQYF.

The chain couples TRBV5-1 to TRBJ2-2, with a tentative D call TRBD1 (5 bases). Germline-derived CDR1 and CDR2 are SGHRS and YFSETQ. This CDR3 is 16 amino acids long. V gave up 0 bases and J gave up 0 bases, with 9 bases separating them. CDR3: CASSLGDRANTGELFF. In DNA form, the CDR3 reads TGCGCCAGCAGCTTGGGCGACAGAGCGAACACCGGGGAGCTGTTTTTT.

V is TRBV5-5 and J is TRBJ1-6; a possible D gene is TRBD1 (5 bases). The CDR3 is 16 amino acids. Germline assignment: CDR1 SGHKS and CDR2 YYEKEE (reference sequence). V gave up 4 bases and J gave up 6 bases, with 17 bases separating them. CDR3 nucleotide sequence: TGTGCCAGCAGCACCCCCCGGGGGGGGAGTAATTCACCCCTCCACTTT. Translation gives CASSTPRGGSNSPLHF.

The V call is TRBV28, the J call TRBJ2-3; tentatively, D is TRBD2 (5 bases). CDR1 is MDHEN, CDR2 SYDVKM, per germline. Trimming stripped 5 bases from V and 2 bases from J, with 8 bases between. The CDR3 contains 13 residues. The CDR3 nucleotides are TGTGCCAGCAGTAAGCGGCCCACAGATACGCAGTATTTT. Its protein is CASSKRPTDTQYF.

The rearrangement links TRBV5-1 to TRBJ2-3; D assignment may be TRBD1 or TRBD2 (5 bases each). The ends were cut back, 2 bases at V and 4 bases at J, with 14 bases in the middle. Germline CDR1 is SGHRS and CDR2 is YFSETQ. The length of the CDR3 is 15 residues. This CDR3 reads CASSLRGDRSDTQYF. The DNA of the CDR3 is TGCGCCAGCAGCTTAAGAGGGGATCGGTCAGATACGCAGTATTTT. The variable domain in full, completed from reference TRBV5-1 and TRBJ2-3, reads KAGVTQTPRYLIKTRGQQVTLSCSPISGHRSVSWYQQTPGQGLQFLFEYFSETQRNKGNFPGRFSGRQFSNSRSEMNVSTLELGDSALYLCASSLRGDRSDTQYFGPGTRLTVL.

The chain uses TRBV7-6 and TRBJ1-3; D may be TRBD1 (6 bases). V lost 7 bases, J lost 3 bases, and 16 bases lay in between. Germline V gene lookup returns CDR1 SGHVS and CDR2 FNYEAQ. This CDR3 has 15 amino acids. The CDR3 loop reads CASTQRSGVGNTIYF. CDR3 nucleotides: TGTGCCAGCACCCAACGGTCAGGGGTTGGAAACACCATATATTTT. Supplemented by reference TRBV7-6 and TRBJ1-3, the full variable domain reads GAGVSQSPRYKVTKRGQDVALRCDPISGHVSLYWYRQALGQGPEFLTYFNYEAQQDKSGLPNDRFSAERPEGSISTLTIQRTEQRDSAMYRCASTQRSGVGNTIYFGEGSWLTVV.

This clone came up a few times. DNA for the CDR3: TGTGCCAGCAGATTCGTGAGGGATTCTGAAGCTTTCTTT. It translates to CASRFVRDSEAFF. The chain recombines TRBV6-5 with TRBJ1-1, with D unresolved. Trimming removed 6 bases at V and 6 bases at J, with 14 bases between. The CDR3 consists of 13 residues. Germline lookup yields CDR1 MNHEY and CDR2 SVGAGI.

The V gene is TRBV13, the J gene TRBJ2-3; tentative D call: TRBD1 (5 bases). The CDR3 runs 15 residues. The germline V and J ends were trimmed by 7 bases and 1 base, with 15 bases remaining between them. Germline-derived CDR1 and CDR2 are PRHDT and FYEKMQ (reference sequence). For the CDR3, the DNA is TGTGCCAGCACGCGGCCAACAGGCCGCACAGATACGCAGTATTTT. It encodes CASTRPTGRTDTQYF. Combining the CDR3 with reference TRBV13 and TRBJ2-3 gives the whole variable domain AAGVIQSPRHLIKEKRETATLKCYPIPRHDTVYWYQQGPGQDPQFLISFYEKMQSDKGSIPDRFSAQQFSDYHSELNMSSLELGDSALYFCASTRPTGRTDTQYFGPGTRLTVL.

This rearrangement joins TRBV27 to TRBJ1-6, with D possibly TRBD1 on 5 matching bases. The CDR3 consists of 14 residues. Per the germline V gene, CDR1 is MNHEY and CDR2 is SMNVEV (reference sequence). The ends were cut back, 5 bases at V and 8 bases at J, with 13 bases in the middle. The CDR3 region has the DNA TGTGCCAGCAGTAGCGACAGCCAAGATTCACCCCTCCACTTT. Its protein product is CASSSDSQDSPLHF.

This chain links TRBV5-1 with TRBJ2-2; 10 nucleotides agree with TRBD2. This CDR3 has 16 residues. Germline CDR1 SGHRS, CDR2 YFSETQ. V trimming: 4 bases; J trimming: 2 bases; junction bases outside the gene matches: 5. The CDR3 loop reads CASSPLAGANTGELFF. Here the CDR3 DNA reads TGCGCCAGCAGCCCCCTAGCGGGAGCCAACACCGGGGAGCTGTTTTTT. Using reference TRBV5-1 and TRBJ2-2 for the parts outside the CDR3, the full variable domain is KAGVTQTPRYLIKTRGQQVTLSCSPISGHRSVSWYQQTPGQGLQFLFEYFSETQRNKGNFPGRFSGRQFSNSRSEMNVSTLELGDSALYLCASSPLAGANTGELFFGEGSRLTVL.

V usage is TRBV19 and J usage is TRBJ1-2, with 8 bases lining up with TRBD1. This CDR3 spans 15 amino acids. The trim removed 5 bases at V and 8 bases at J, leaving 13 bases unmatched. The germline V gene encodes CDR1 LNHDA and CDR2 SQIVND (reference sequence). The CDR3 region is CASSENVRGQNGYTF. CDR3 nucleotides: TGTGCCAGTAGTGAGAATGTCAGGGGGCAGAACGGCTACACCTTC.